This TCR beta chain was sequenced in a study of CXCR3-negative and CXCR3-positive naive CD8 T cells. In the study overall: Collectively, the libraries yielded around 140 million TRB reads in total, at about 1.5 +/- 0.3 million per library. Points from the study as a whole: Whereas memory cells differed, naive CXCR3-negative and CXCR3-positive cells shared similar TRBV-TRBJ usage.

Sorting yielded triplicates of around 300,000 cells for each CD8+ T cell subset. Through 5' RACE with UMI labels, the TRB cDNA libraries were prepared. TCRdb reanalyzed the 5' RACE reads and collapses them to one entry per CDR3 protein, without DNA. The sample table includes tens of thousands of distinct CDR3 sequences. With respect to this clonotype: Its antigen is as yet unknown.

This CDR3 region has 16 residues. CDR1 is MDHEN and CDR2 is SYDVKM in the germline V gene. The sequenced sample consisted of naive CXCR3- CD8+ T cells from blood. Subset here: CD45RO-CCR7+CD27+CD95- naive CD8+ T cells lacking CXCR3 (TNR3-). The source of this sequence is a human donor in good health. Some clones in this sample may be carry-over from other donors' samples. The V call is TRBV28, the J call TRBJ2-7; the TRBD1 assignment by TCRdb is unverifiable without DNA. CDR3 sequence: CASSLWGQGPIQEQYF.